The rows below give T cell receptor beta chains drawn from one sample of a study of graft-versus-host responses after intestinal transplantation. Only in-frame clones appear in the TCRdb table, and some are missing; sequencing was by immunoSEQ multiplex PCR. The sample records roughly 97,000 clones, 91% being singletons. These receptors have no known antigen. The sequences come from unstimulated CD4+ T cells sorted from spleen or lymph node cells, collected before transplant. The origin of the receptors is a human donor who was the organ donor for an intestinal transplant. The CDR3 runs from the conserved cysteine through the conserved F or W.

TRBV6-4,TRBJ1-2,CASSARTGLSYGYTF
TRBV6-5,TRBJ1-1,CASSYSIGGTEAFF
TRBV7-2,TRBJ1-3,CASSLALRGNTIYF
TRBV7-9,TRBJ2-7,CASSLEGGAYEQYF
TRBV19,TRBJ1-4,CATAEFPAGTSTNEKLFF
TRBV4-1,TRBJ2-5,CASSLPLQTQYF
TRBV2,TRBJ2-2,CASSFRTGRTGELFF
TRBV7-2,TRBJ2-7,CASSLEGILAGASSYEQYF
TRBV7-2,TRBJ1-2,CASSLERRGLSPYGYTF
TRBV29-1,TRBJ2-1,CSAGGAGNEQFF
TRBV4-1,TRBJ1-2,CASRSTGGFGYTF
TRBV28,TRBJ1-1,CASIKNTEAFF
TRBV4-1,TRBJ1-1,CASSQDWGLGVNTEAFF
TRBV7-3,TRBJ1-1,CASSLKAGFSEAFF
TRBV7-3,TRBJ2-3,CASSLIAGGTDTQYF
TRBV2,TRBJ2-1,CASSSFGGSSYNEQFF
TRBV19,TRBJ2-7,CASSIVAGNYEQYF
TRBV11-2,TRBJ2-7,CASSLGPRTGVGVEQYF
TRBV7-3,TRBJ2-3,CASSLLAGRMDTQYF
TRBV27,TRBJ2-1,CAGGGEGKLYNEQFF
TRBV9,TRBJ2-2,CASSVAGTGGPGTAGELFF
TRBV7-3,TRBJ1-2,CASGFGEGYGYTF
TRBV4-3,TRBJ1-2,CANSQRQALTSYGYTF
TRBV7-8,TRBJ2-3,CASSSKDSGVSTDTQYF
TRBV7-2,TRBJ2-2,CASSLTSGANTGELFF
TRBV7-6,TRBJ1-6,CASSRDRANSPLHF
TRBV4-3,TRBJ2-3,CASSQAGGLDTQYF
TRBV19,TRBJ2-5,CASSPRQGMEEETQYF
TRBV18,TRBJ2-3,CASSPRQGAQYF
TRBV4-3,TRBJ2-5,CASSQGRGGGEETQYF
TRBV6-5,TRBJ2-1,CASSRQVPYNEQFF
TRBV18,TRBJ2-1,CASSPTIRLNEQFF
TRBV5-1,TRBJ1-1,CASSGDRGSEAFF
TRBV19,TRBJ1-6,CASSSTGPQGSPLHF
TRBV6-6,TRBJ1-6,CASRGESYNSPLHF